The next 29 T cell receptor beta chains were all read from a single sample in a study of blood T cell repertoires in COVID-19. The repertoire was sequenced with immunoSEQ multiplex PCR; TCRdb's copy has only in-frame clones and lacks some. Here the sample spans under 200,000 clones, approximately 80% being singletons. The sequenced sample was peripheral blood. These receptors came from an elderly woman with active or convalescent COVID-19.

The chain links TRBV19 to TRBJ2-7; 7 bases line up with TRBD2. With V trimmed by 3 bases and J by 3 bases, 8 bases remained unmatched. The CDR3 extends over 15 amino acids. Germline CDR1 and CDR2: LNHDA and SQIVND (reference sequence). The CDR3 sequence is CASSMGRGIHYEQYF. The CDR3 bases are TGTGCCAGTAGTATGGGGCGGGGGATCCACTACGAGCAGTACTTC. The variable domain in full, with the rest retrieved from reference TRBV19 and TRBJ2-7, is DGGITQSPKYLFRKEGQNVTLSCEQNLNHDAMYWYRQDPGQGLRLIYYSQIVNDFQKGDIAEGYSVSREKKESFPLTVTSAQKNPTAFYLCASSMGRGIHYEQYFGPGTRLTVT.

This clone was seen only once. CDR3 coding DNA: TGTGCCAGCAGCTCACACCGGGACAGGGTTACCTTTTGGGCTGAAGCTTTCTTT. The encoded protein is CASSSHRDRVTFWAEAFF. This chain uses TRBV7-2 with TRBJ1-1; 9 bases align to TRBD1. V shed 4 bases and J 6 bases; nucleotides not matched to a gene: 18. The germline CDR1 and CDR2 sequences are SGHTA and FQGNSA. The CDR3 covers 18 residues.

This clone was detected a few times. The chain employs TRBV11-2 and TRBJ2-3; D is perhaps TRBD2 (6 bases). Looked up from germline, CDR1 is SGHAT and CDR2 is FQNNGV. There are 13 residues in the CDR3. Trimming shortened V by 5 bases and J by 1 base, and 7 bases separated the two germline ends. The CDR3 spells CASSRLGTDTQYF. The DNA for the CDR3 is TGTGCCAGCAGCCGACTAGGCACAGATACGCAGTATTTT.

The chain couples TRBV7-6 to TRBJ1-4; 7 bases agree with TRBD1. Per germline, CDR1 SGHVS and CDR2 FNYEAQ. V trimming: 4 bases; J trimming: 4 bases; junction bases outside the gene matches: 6. This CDR3 has 15 amino acids. DNA for the CDR3: TGTGCCAGCAGCTCAAGACAGGGCCTTAATGAAAAACTGTTTTTT. It is translated as CASSSRQGLNEKLFF.

The rearrangement joins TRBV27 to TRBJ1-1, with 8 positions matching TRBD1. The germline V gene encodes CDR1 MNHEY and CDR2 SMNVEV (reference sequence). V was pared by 5 bases and J by 6 bases, with 5 bases of the junction left unmatched. The CDR3 contains 13 residues. The CDR3 protein is CASSDRGRAEAFF. For the CDR3, the DNA is TGTGCCAGCAGTGACAGGGGCAGGGCTGAAGCTTTCTTT.

The chain is built from TRBV7-9 and TRBJ1-2; D possibly corresponds to TRBD1 (6 bases). The CDR3 is 13 amino acids. Trimming stripped 4 bases from V and 3 bases from J, with 9 bases between. Looked up from germline, CDR1 is SEHNR and CDR2 is FQNEAQ (reference sequence). Written as DNA, the CDR3 is TGTGCCAGCAGCTATGGACAGTACTATGGCTACACCTTC. Its translation is CASSYGQYYGYTF.

The J gene is TRBJ1-2, the V gene TRBV4-1; 7 bases match TRBD1. V shed 4 bases and J 7 bases; nucleotides not matched to a gene: 6. Germline CDR1 MGHRA, CDR2 YSYEKL. This CDR3 comprises 13 residues. The CDR3 bases are TGCGCCAGCAGCCTCCGACAGGGCTCTGGCTACACCTTC. It codes for CASSLRQGSGYTF.

The rearrangement links TRBV19 to TRBJ2-3; maybe TRBD1 (6 bases). This CDR3 region has 14 residues. V shed 7 bases and J shed 2 bases, with 13 bases lying between them. Germline V gene data show CDR1 as LNHDA and CDR2 as SQIVND (reference sequence). CDR3 nucleotides: TGTGCCAGTACAGGGGATAGGGCCACAGATACGCAGTATTTT. The encoded protein is CASTGDRATDTQYF.

This clone is deemed medium-sized (0.01 to 0.1%). CDR3 sequence: CASSPLQGAVSEQYF. CDR3 DNA: TGCGCCAGCAGCCCGCTACAGGGGGCAGTTAGCGAGCAGTACTTC. This chain links TRBV4-3 with TRBJ2-7, with TRBD1 matching over 9 bases. CDR3 size: 15 residues. V lost 4 bases, J lost 6 bases, and 10 bases stayed unmatched. Germline loops: CDR1 LGHNA, CDR2 YSLEER.

The CDR3 region has the DNA TGTGCCAGCAGTTACTATGGACTAGCGGGGGGGCCTCAGTTCTTC. Encoded protein: CASSYYGLAGGPQFF. The chain joins TRBV6-5 to TRBJ2-1; 15 positions match TRBD2. V dropped 1 base and J dropped 13; count of bases not matched to a gene: 5. There are 15 residues in the CDR3. Germline values: CDR1 MNHEY, CDR2 SVGAGI.

This chain links TRBV4-2 with TRBJ2-1, with D perhaps matching TRBD1 (5 bases). The germline V gene has CDR1 LGHNA and CDR2 YNFKEQ. Trimming shortened V by 0 bases and J by 4 bases, and 10 bases separated the two germline ends. The CDR3 totals 15 residues. The CDR3 here is CASSQEAGQYNEQFF. The CDR3 DNA is TGTGCCAGCAGCCAAGAGGCAGGGCAATACAATGAGCAGTTCTTC.

The chain carries TRBV5-1 and TRBJ2-2, with 9 bases identical to TRBD1. CDR3 size: 15 residues. Per the germline V gene, CDR1 is SGHRS and CDR2 is YFSETQ. J was trimmed by 5 bases and V by 1 base; bases with no gene match: 3. The CDR3 spells CASSLQTGGTGELFF. The DNA of the CDR3 is TGCGCCAGCAGCTTGCAGACAGGGGGGACCGGGGAGCTGTTTTTT.

In this sample, this clone turned up once. The V and J genes are TRBV6-5 and TRBJ1-2; 7 positions match TRBD1. The length of the CDR3 is 12 residues. V lost 6 bases to trimming and J lost 6 bases; unmatched junction nucleotides: 4. Germline-derived CDR1 and CDR2 are MNHEY and SVGAGI. The CDR3 sequence is CASRAGTDGYTF. CDR3 DNA sequence: TGTGCCAGCAGGGCCGGGACAGATGGCTACACCTTC.

The chain carries TRBV7-9 and TRBJ1-3; 9 bases match TRBD1. Germline V CDR1 and CDR2: SEHNR, FQNEAQ (reference sequence). This CDR3 comprises 14 residues. With V trimmed by 1 base and J by 7 bases, 2 bases remained unmatched. DNA for the CDR3: TGTGCCAGCAGCTTAGAGGGGACAGGGAACACCATATATTTT. It specifies CASSLEGTGNTIYF.

The genes are TRBV5-4 and TRBJ1-1, with 7 bases that match TRBD1. Germline V gene data show CDR1 as SGHNT and CDR2 as YYREEE (reference sequence). The length of the CDR3 is 14 residues. V was clipped by 3 bases and J by 1 base; unmatched bases: 3. CDR3 protein: CASSSGQRNTEAFF. CDR3 in DNA: TGTGCCAGCAGCTCGGGACAGAGGAACACTGAAGCTTTCTTT.

This clone was detected once. For the CDR3, the DNA is TGTGCCAGCAGCTTAGACTACTATGGCTACACCTTC. As protein: CASSLDYYGYTF. V usage is TRBV7-8 and J usage is TRBJ1-2, with D hard to call. The CDR3 loop spans 12 amino acids. V was shortened by 1 base and J by 3 bases, with 3 bases between the two germline ends. CDR1 SGHVS and CDR2 FQNEAQ come from the germline V gene.

In this sample, this clone turned up once. The DNA for the CDR3 is TGTGCCAGCAGCCTTGGACAGGGATATGGCTACACCTTC. Residues: CASSLGQGYGYTF. The V and J genes are TRBV3-1 (or the pseudogene TRBV3-2) and TRBJ1-2; 8 bases line up with TRBD1. CDR1 and CDR2 from the germline V gene are LGHDT and YNNKEL (reference sequence). With 4 bases clipped from V and 5 bases from J, the junction kept 3 bases outside the gene matches. The CDR3 is 13 residues long.

Of note for this clone: This same CDR3 is encoded by further DNA sequences in the sample. This chain's CDR3 is CASSLALEQYF. For the CDR3, the DNA is TGTGCCAGCAGCTTAGCCCTCGAGCAGTACTTC. This chain links TRBV7-2 with TRBJ2-7; D gene unclear. With 0 bases removed from V and 6 bases from J, the gap between germline ends came to 3 bases. The CDR3 sequence is 11 residues long. From germline, CDR1 is SGHTA and CDR2 FQGNSA.

V gene TRBV6-1 combines with J gene TRBJ1-3; TRBD1 agrees at 8 bases. The CDR3 has 17 residues. Germline trimming cut 3 bases from V and 0 bases from J; bases unmatched to any gene: 7. Germline loops: CDR1 MNHNS, CDR2 SASEGT. CDR3 sequence: CASSDGTGFTSGNTIYF. CDR3 sequence (DNA): TGTGCCAGCAGTGATGGGACAGGATTCACCTCTGGAAACACCATATATTTT.

The chain couples TRBV6-1 to TRBJ2-3; 10 nucleotides align to TRBD1. There are 13 residues in the CDR3. V lost 8 bases, J lost 4 bases, and 3 bases stayed unmatched. CDR1 and CDR2 from the germline V gene are MNHNS and SASEGT. The CDR3 DNA is TGTGCCAGCGGGGACAGGGGTGCAGATACGCAGTATTTT. Amino acid sequence: CASGDRGADTQYF.

J is TRBJ1-6 and V is TRBV27; D is unclear. The germline gives CDR1 MNHEY, CDR2 SMNVEV (reference sequence). V gave up 5 bases and J gave up 7 bases, with 6 bases separating them. The CDR3 covers 12 residues. The CDR3 protein is CASSMSNSPLHF. The CDR3 DNA follows: TGTGCCAGCAGTATGTCGAATTCACCCCTCCACTTT.

The chain links TRBV5-6 to TRBJ1-4, with 7 nucleotides matching TRBD1. With V trimmed by 2 bases and J by 4 bases, 5 bases remained unmatched. Germline CDR1 SGHDT, CDR2 YYEEEE. This CDR3 is built from 15 residues. The DNA of the CDR3 is TGTGCCAGCAGCTTTCGACAGGGTAGTAATGAAAAACTGTTTTTT. This translates into CASSFRQGSNEKLFF.

The V and J genes are TRBV2 and TRBJ2-7; 9 bases map to TRBD1. This CDR3 has 15 amino acids. Germline trimming cut 7 bases from V and 3 bases from J; bases unmatched to any gene: 10. Germline CDR1 and CDR2: SNHLY and FYNNEI. This CDR3 is CASTPERQGGYEQYF. CDR3 DNA: TGTGCCAGCACCCCGGAGAGACAGGGGGGCTACGAGCAGTACTTC.

The chain has TRBV2 and TRBJ2-5; D not resolved. With 6 bases removed from V and 7 bases from J, the gap between germline ends came to 9 bases. The CDR3 is 11 residues long. Per the germline V gene, CDR1 is SNHLY and CDR2 is FYNNEI. The CDR3 is CASSARVTQYF. The DNA of the CDR3 is TGTGCCAGCAGCGCCCGGGTGACCCAGTACTTC.

The rearrangement uses TRBV3-1 (or the pseudogene TRBV3-2) and TRBJ2-3; TRBD2 is a possible D gene (5 bases). With 4 bases removed from V and 2 bases from J, the gap between germline ends came to 13 bases. CDR1 is LGHDT, CDR2 YNNKEL, per germline (reference sequence). The CDR3 consists of 15 residues. In nucleotides, the CDR3 is TGTGCCAGCAGCCCCTTCGGGATCCTCACAGATACGCAGTATTTT. Encoded protein: CASSPFGILTDTQYF.

This rearrangement joins TRBV21-1 to TRBJ1-4; TRBD1, as called in the table, went unchecked against the DNA. TRBV21-1 is deemed a pseudogene. The CDR3 has 16 residues. The CDR3 DNA is TGTGCCAGCAGCCCCCGGGACAGGGGGGGAAATGAAAAACTGTTTTTT. This encodes CASSPRDRGGNEKLFF.

The CDR3 reads CASSLLSLNTEAFF. The CDR3 bases are TGTGCCAGCAGCCTTCTCTCACTAAACACTGAAGCTTTCTTT. The chain is built from TRBV14 and TRBJ1-1; D remains ambiguous. The CDR3 loop spans 14 amino acids. Trimming removed 4 bases from V and 2 bases from J, with 11 bases in between. Germline CDR1 SGHDN, CDR2 FVKESK.

V usage is TRBV19 and J usage is TRBJ1-2; D may be TRBD1 (6 bases). This CDR3 is 13 amino acids long. Deletions cut 6 bases from V and 5 bases from J, with 13 bases between. Germline CDR1 LNHDA, CDR2 SQIVND (reference sequence). The DNA for the CDR3 is TGTGCCAGTAGGTTTGACAGGACTTATGGCTACACCTTC. Translating gives CASRFDRTYGYTF.

This clone was seen more than once but under ten times. The chain is built from TRBV7-9 and TRBJ1-2; TRBD1 might be the D (6 bases). The ends were cut back, 5 bases at V and 1 base at J, with 17 bases in the middle. CDR1 and CDR2 (germline): SEHNR, FQNEAQ (reference sequence). The CDR3 has 16 residues. This CDR3 is CASSPPVWDNNYGYTF. CDR3 sequence (DNA): TGTGCCAGCAGCCCGCCCGTGTGGGACAATAACTATGGCTACACCTTC.